Following are 26 T cell receptor beta chains from one sample sequenced in a study of blood T cell repertoires in COVID-19 (dated by TCRdb to about 2020). The library was built by means of the immunoSEQ multiplex PCR assay. TCRdb retrieved this table from immuneACCESS and kept in-frame rearrangements only. Not all clones are present; in checked studies, unresolved V genes account for under half, and no reason is known for the remainder. The sample table holds approximately 300,000 clones, of which over 75% were seen once. The ten largest clones capture about 10% of the sample. The specimen was PBMCs or T cells enriched from blood (not recorded which). The origin of the receptors is a woman aged 18 to 35 who had recovered from COVID-19.

This clone was detected only a few times. The chain recombines TRBV27 with TRBJ1-2; D possibly corresponds to TRBD1 (6 bases). V lost 3 bases to trimming and J lost 1 base, with 15 bases between them. Germline CDR1 and CDR2: MNHEY and SMNVEV (reference sequence). The CDR3 contains 16 residues. This CDR3 reads CASSFHRADFNYGYTF. CDR3 coding DNA: TGTGCCAGCAGTTTTCACAGGGCAGATTTTAACTATGGCTACACCTTC.

This chain links TRBV9 with TRBJ1-1; D call uncertain. Germline values: CDR1 SGDLS, CDR2 YYNGEE. V was trimmed by 1 base and J by 3 bases, leaving 10 bases between them. CDR3 length: 14 residues. The CDR3 protein is CASSVNQEDTEAFF. CDR3 coding DNA: TGTGCCAGCAGCGTAAATCAGGAGGACACTGAAGCTTTCTTT.

This sequence joins TRBV30 and TRBJ1-6; 7 bases are shared with TRBD1. The V segment lost 5 bases and the J segment 4 bases; nucleotides outside the gene matches: 2. Germline V gene sequence: CDR1 GTSNPN, CDR2 SVGIG (reference sequence). The CDR3 contains 13 residues. In DNA form, the CDR3 reads TGTGCCTGGGACAGGGTGTATAATTCACCCCTCCACTTT. The encoded protein is CAWDRVYNSPLHF.

This rearrangement joins TRBV20-1 to TRBJ1-2; possible D gene TRBD1, 5 bases. V lost 3 bases and J 2 bases, leaving 16 bases between the germline ends. The CDR3 spans 15 residues. Germline CDR1 DFQATT, CDR2 SNEGSKA (reference sequence). This chain's CDR3 is CSASGQGAGNYGYTF. The CDR3 DNA reads TGCAGTGCTAGTGGTCAAGGGGCGGGGAACTATGGCTACACCTTC.

This chain uses TRBV6-5 with TRBJ2-2; TRBD1 agrees at 8 bases. This CDR3 region has 16 residues. Germline assignment: CDR1 MNHEY and CDR2 SVGAGI. The ends lost 2 bases at V and 6 bases at J; junction bases unmatched: 8. The CDR3 is CASSYVGQGPPGELFF. The CDR3 bases are TGTGCCAGCAGTTACGTCGGACAGGGTCCGCCCGGGGAGCTGTTTTTT.

Details on this clone: The junction differs from germline at one of its ends, possibly a read error. This chain links TRBV5-1 with TRBJ1-1; D not resolved. CDR3 size: 14 residues. The germline V gene encodes CDR1 SGHRS and CDR2 YFSETQ. The CDR3 is CTSSLIMGDTEAFF. As DNA, the CDR3 is TGCACCAGCAGCTTGATTATGGGAGACACTGAAGCTTTCTTT.

With regard to this clone: Distinct nucleotide sequences in the sample also encode this CDR3. This sequence joins TRBV5-1 and TRBJ1-3; TRBD1 matches at 8 bases. The CDR3 length is 15 residues. Per the germline V gene, CDR1 is SGHRS and CDR2 is YFSETQ. Trimming cost V 4 bases and J 3 bases; bases outside gene matches: 6. In DNA form, the CDR3 reads TGCGCCAGCAGCCCCAGGACAGGGAATGGAAACACCATATATTTT. This encodes CASSPRTGNGNTIYF.

The rearrangement uses TRBV27 and TRBJ2-5; TRBD1 might be the D (7 bases). The CDR3 length is 14 residues. CDR1 MNHEY and CDR2 SMNVEV come from the germline V gene (reference sequence). Trimming took 3 bases from V and 5 from J, leaving 13 bases between them. For the CDR3, the DNA is TGTGCCAGCAGTTTGAGCAGGGGGGAGGAGACCCAGTACTTC. Protein sequence: CASSLSRGEETQYF.

The chain uses TRBV18 and TRBJ1-6; D unresolved. Trimming removed 6 bases at V and 11 bases at J, with 17 bases between. This CDR3 region has 14 residues. CDR1 is KGHSH and CDR2 is LQKENI in the germline V gene. The CDR3 coding sequence is TGTGCCAGCTCCCCCGGTGAGGGTATGGCACCCCTCCACTTT. Translated, it gives CASSPGEGMAPLHF.

The rearrangement uses TRBV18 and TRBJ1-2; possibly TRBD1 for D (5 bases). The CDR3 is 13 amino acids. V was pared by 1 base and J by 4 bases, with 7 bases between. Germline V gene sequence: CDR1 KGHSH, CDR2 LQKENI. The CDR3 protein is CASSPLDSYGYTF. The CDR3 DNA follows: TGTGCCAGCTCACCACTAGACAGCTATGGCTACACCTTC.

The chain carries TRBV10-3 and TRBJ2-2, with TRBD2 matching 10 bases. The CDR3 has 17 residues. The J segment lost 7 bases and the V segment lost 4 bases, leaving 12 bases of the junction unmatched. CDR1 is ENHRY and CDR2 is SYGVKD in the germline V gene. CDR3 in DNA: TGTGCCATCAGTGCTCAGCGGGAGGGCCTTATCGGCGGGGAGCTGTTTTTT. Translated: CAISAQREGLIGGELFF.

This chain joins TRBV28 and TRBJ2-7; TRBD2 agrees at 7 bases. The germline CDR1 and CDR2 sequences are MDHEN and SYDVKM. After removal of 1 base from V and 6 bases from J, the junction contained 3 bases not matched to a gene. The CDR3 consists of 13 residues. In DNA form, the CDR3 reads TGTGCCAGCAGTTTATTTGGGGAGGGCGAGCAGTACTTC. This translates into CASSLFGEGEQYF.

The V call is TRBV7-8, the J call TRBJ1-2; a possible D gene is TRBD1 (6 bases). V was trimmed by 4 bases and J by 0 bases, leaving 18 bases between them. CDR1 is SGHVS, CDR2 FQNEAQ, per germline. The CDR3 runs 17 residues. CDR3 in amino acids: CASSSTEWTAPNYGYTF. DNA of the CDR3: TGTGCCAGCAGCTCCACCGAGTGGACAGCTCCTAACTATGGCTACACCTTC.

This rearrangement joins TRBV5-5 to TRBJ2-2; 7 bases match TRBD1. Germline CDR1 and CDR2: SGHKS and YYEKEE (reference sequence). V lost 6 bases to trimming and J lost 5 bases; unmatched junction nucleotides: 7. The CDR3 has 14 amino acids. CDR3 bases: TGTGCCAGCACCGTAACAGGGGAAACCGGGGAGCTGTTTTTT. This encodes CASTVTGETGELFF.

The CDR3 region has the DNA TGTGCCAGAAGCCTCTACAGGGCCGAGCCCCAGCATTTT. Its protein is CARSLYRAEPQHF. The chain links TRBV5-3 to TRBJ1-5; a possible D gene is TRBD1 (6 bases). TRBV5-3 is recorded as an ORF, its role being uncertain. This CDR3 spans 13 amino acids. The V end lost 4 bases, the J end lost 8 bases, and 13 bases lay between the germline ends.

Here the CDR3 reads CASSMASSDRGYEQYF. In nucleotides, the CDR3 is TGTGCCAGTAGTATGGCCTCTTCGGACAGGGGATACGAGCAGTACTTC. V gene TRBV19 combines with J gene TRBJ2-7; 9 bases agree with TRBD1. Germline lookup yields CDR1 LNHDA and CDR2 SQIVND (reference sequence). The CDR3 extends over 16 amino acids. With 3 bases clipped from V and 4 bases from J, the junction kept 10 bases outside the gene matches.

This clone occurred a few times. V usage is TRBV7-9 and J usage is TRBJ2-1; 13 nucleotides line up with TRBD2. The CDR3 is 17 amino acids. The germline V gene encodes CDR1 SEHNR and CDR2 FQNEAQ (reference sequence). Trimming at V came to 3 bases and at J to 7 bases, leaving 9 bases not matched to a gene. CDR3 nucleotides: TGTGCCAGCAGCTTTACTAGCGGGGGGGCATTGGTAAATGAGCAGTTCTTC. Residues: CASSFTSGGALVNEQFF.

Of note for this clone: The same CDR3 can be traced to other DNA sequences in this sample. The chain carries TRBV30 and TRBJ1-1; TRBD1 matches at 11 bases. Germline loops: CDR1 GTSNPN, CDR2 SVGIG (reference sequence). This CDR3 contains 11 residues. The V gene end was trimmed by 8 bases and the J gene end by 11 bases; junction bases not matched to a gene: 7. The CDR3 protein is CAGQGASEAFF. The CDR3 DNA reads TGTGCCGGACAGGGGGCGAGTGAGGCTTTCTTT.

This chain uses TRBV7-3 with TRBJ2-3, with TRBD2 identical over 9 bases. From germline, CDR1 is SGHTA and CDR2 FQGTGA. V was clipped by 2 bases and J by 5 bases; unmatched bases: 8. This CDR3 has 16 amino acids. The CDR3 here is CASSLGLAGWVDTQYF. The CDR3 bases are TGTGCCAGCAGCTTAGGGCTAGCGGGATGGGTAGATACGCAGTATTTT.

V gene TRBV3-1 (or the pseudogene TRBV3-2) combines with J gene TRBJ1-3; weak D call: TRBD1 (6 bases). The CDR3 runs to 15 residues. V dropped 3 bases and J dropped 4 bases, with 13 bases sitting between them. In germline, CDR1 is LGHDT, CDR2 YNNKEL (reference sequence). CDR3 sequence: CASSQFQGSGNTIYF. The CDR3, as DNA: TGTGCCAGCAGCCAGTTTCAGGGGTCAGGAAACACCATATATTTT.

The chain is built from TRBV10-3 and TRBJ2-3, with 7 bases lining up with TRBD2. This CDR3 has 15 amino acids. Germline V gives CDR1 ENHRY, CDR2 SYGVKD. Unmatched junction bases numbered 10, after V lost 6 bases and J lost 4 bases. The CDR3 reads CAISPSGTKADTQYF. CDR3 bases: TGTGCCATCAGCCCTAGCGGTACAAAGGCAGATACGCAGTATTTT.

The chain recombines TRBV30 with TRBJ2-2, with a possible D match to TRBD1 (5 bases). The CDR3 is 12 amino acids. V was shortened by 6 bases and J by 6 bases, with 11 bases between the two germline ends. CDR1 and CDR2 (germline): GTSNPN, SVGIG (reference sequence). In nucleotides, the CDR3 is TGTGCCTGCCGCAGGGATTCCGGGGAGCTGTTTTTT. Protein: CACRRDSGELFF.

The chain is built from TRBV12-3 or TRBV12-4 and TRBJ2-7; D unclear. With 5 bases removed from V and 2 bases from J, the gap between germline ends came to 7 bases. This CDR3 has 12 residues. CDR3 in DNA: TGTGCCAGCAGTCAACAGCCCTACGAGCAGTACTTC. Protein sequence: CASSQQPYEQYF.

V is TRBV2 and J is TRBJ2-3; TRBD2 matches 10 bases. V trimming: 0 bases; J trimming: 4 bases; junction bases outside the gene matches: 4. The CDR3 runs 16 residues. Germline V lookup: CDR1 SNHLY, CDR2 FYNNEI. This CDR3 reads CASSEARLAGADTQYF. The CDR3 DNA reads TGTGCCAGCAGTGAAGCGCGCCTAGCGGGAGCAGATACGCAGTATTTT.

The gene calls are TRBV10-3 and TRBJ1-2; 8 bases fit TRBD1. Germline V CDR1 and CDR2: ENHRY, SYGVKD. The CDR3 has 13 residues. Germline trimming cut 6 bases from V and 6 bases from J; bases unmatched to any gene: 6. CDR3 in amino acids: CAISVDRDNGYTF. The CDR3 DNA sequence: TGTGCCATCAGCGTGGACAGGGACAATGGCTACACCTTC.

The chain uses TRBV27 and TRBJ1-5; TRBD1 is a possible D gene (6 bases). The germline CDR1 and CDR2 sequences are MNHEY and SMNVEV (reference sequence). The CDR3 extends over 13 amino acids. Deletions cut 4 bases from V and 9 bases from J, with 13 bases between. The CDR3 is CASSSQGLLPQHF. The CDR3 DNA reads TGTGCCAGCAGTTCACAGGGTTTATTGCCCCAGCATTTT.